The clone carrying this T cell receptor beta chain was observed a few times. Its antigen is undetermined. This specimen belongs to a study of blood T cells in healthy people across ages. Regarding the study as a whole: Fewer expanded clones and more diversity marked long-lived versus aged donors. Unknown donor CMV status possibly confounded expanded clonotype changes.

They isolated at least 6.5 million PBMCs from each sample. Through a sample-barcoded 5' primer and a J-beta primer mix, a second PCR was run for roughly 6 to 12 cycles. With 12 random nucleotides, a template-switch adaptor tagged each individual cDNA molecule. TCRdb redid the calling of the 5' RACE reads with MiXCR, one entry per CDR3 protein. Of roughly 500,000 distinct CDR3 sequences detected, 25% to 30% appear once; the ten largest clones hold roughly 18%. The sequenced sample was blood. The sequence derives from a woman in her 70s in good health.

The CDR3 here is CASSAVLAGFGTDTQYF. In DNA form, the CDR3 reads TGCGCCAGCAGCGCGGTCCTAGCGGGATTCGGGACAGATACGCAGTATTTT. The rearrangement joins TRBV5-1 to TRBJ2-3; 9 bases are a match to TRBD2. Germline CDR1 and CDR2: SGHRS and YFSETQ. The CDR3 totals 17 residues. The V segment lost 4 bases and the J segment 3 bases; nucleotides outside the gene matches: 12.